These T cell receptor beta chains were read from a single sample in a study of T cell clones after liver transplantation. Here immunoSEQ multiplex PCR was the method, and the copy in TCRdb shows in-frame clones only, minus some. The data show 20,000 to 25,000 clones, with about 77% seen just once and under 45% held by the top ten. The source was CD8+ T cells from blood, collected 52 to 60 months after liver transplant. The receptors were sampled from a human patient who received a liver transplant. Some T cells may have come from the graft donor. Each CDR3 is given with its conserved first and last residue. D genes are given only for firm matches. Some rows have no size entry. The others give once, few or many, or a class for an expanded clone.

TRBV7-9	TRBJ2-2	.	.	CASSPTTRRPGELFF	TGTGCCAGCAGCCCGACTACGCGTCGGCCCGGGGAGCTGTTTTTT
TRBV7-6	TRBJ2-7	.	.	CASSLETGSIEQYF	TGTGCCAGCAGCTTAGAGACGGGTTCGATCGAGCAGTACTTC
TRBV7-9	TRBJ1-6	.	.	CASSLEGSGSPLHF	TGTGCCAGCAGCTTGGAGGGTTCGGGTTCACCCCTCCACTTT
TRBV28	TRBJ2-5	.	.	CATCRWAAQETQYF	TGTGCCACCTGCCGTTGGGCAGCCCAAGAGACCCAGTACTTC
TRBV4-1	TRBJ2-3	TRBD2	.	CASSRGTSGSTDTQYF	TGCGCCAGCAGCCGAGGGACTAGCGGTAGCACAGATACGCAGTATTTT
TRBV19	TRBJ1-1	TRBD1	few	CASYQAGGTEAFF	TGTGCCAGCTACCAGGCAGGGGGCACTGAAGCTTTCTTT
TRBV2	TRBJ1-6	.	few	CASITGFNNSPLHF	TGTGCCAGCATTACAGGGTTCAATAATTCACCCCTCCACTTT
TRBV7-6	TRBJ2-7	TRBD2	medium-sized	CASSLSTGTSGGYEQYF	TGTGCCAGCAGCCTTTCCACCGGGACTAGCGGGGGGTACGAGCAGTACTTC
TRBV27	TRBJ2-3	TRBD2	.	CASSWEAGLGDTQYF	TGTGCCAGCAGTTGGGAAGCGGGGTTGGGAGATACGCAGTATTTT
TRBV21-1	TRBJ1-5	.	.	CASSRDSNQPQHF	TGTGCCAGCAGCAGGGACAGCAATCAGCCCCAGCATTTT
TRBV28	TRBJ1-2	TRBD1	.	CASRTQGDLYGYTF	TGTGCCAGCAGAACACAGGGGGACCTCTATGGCTACACCTTC
TRBV10-2	TRBJ1-2	TRBD1	.	CASRRDRGIYGYTF	TGCGCCAGCAGACGGGACAGGGGTATCTATGGCTACACCTTC
TRBV19	TRBJ2-5	.	.	CASSILEGRETQYF	TGTGCCAGTAGTATCCTTGAGGGAAGAGAGACCCAGTACTTC
TRBV7-9	TRBJ2-2	.	.	CASRKPTGELFF	TGTGCCAGCAGGAAACCGACCGGGGAGCTGTTTTTT
TRBV13	TRBJ2-1	.	.	CASSSGGAGYNEQFF	TGTGCCAGCAGCTCTGGGGGGGCCGGGTACAATGAGCAGTTCTTC
TRBV6-1	TRBJ2-1	.	.	CASRIDNEQFF	TGTGCCAGCAGGATTGACAATGAGCAGTTCTTC